One sample yielded the 4 T cell receptor beta chains listed below, sequenced in a study of monozygotic twins with inflammatory bowel disease. One entry per CDR3 protein, without DNA, is what TCRdb gives after re-calling the 5' RACE reads. The sample table includes some 300,000 distinct CDR3 sequences. The sample was blood. Source of these receptors: a human donor with ulcerative colitis or Crohn's disease, or a healthy co-twin of an affected twin (not recorded which).

V is TRBV29-1 and J is TRBJ1-1. Germline V gene sequence: CDR1 SQVTM, CDR2 ANQGSEA. There are 11 residues in the CDR3. Here the CDR3 reads CSVQTGTEAFF.

This chain joins TRBV5-1 and TRBJ2-7; the D call of TRBD2 rests on TCRdb alone, since no DNA is present to check it. Germline CDR1 is SGHRS and CDR2 is YFSETQ. The length of the CDR3 is 15 residues. CDR3 loop: CASSFTSGTERKQYF.

The V gene is TRBV5-1, the J gene TRBJ2-7. The CDR3 contains 13 residues. Germline assignment: CDR1 SGHRS and CDR2 YFSETQ. The CDR3: CASSLYRNYEQYF.

The chain combines TRBV20-1 with TRBJ2-1; the TRBD1 assignment by TCRdb is unverifiable without DNA. Per the germline V gene, CDR1 is DFQATT and CDR2 is SNEGSKA (reference sequence). The CDR3 loop spans 15 amino acids. This chain's CDR3 is CSSVAGAISYNEQFF.